This T cell receptor (beta chain) emerged from a study of blood T cell repertoires in COVID-19. Across the whole study: Sources were T cells, B-cell-depleted T cells, or PBMCs; the material itself was cDNA or gDNA.

Sequencing was performed with immunoSEQ multiplex PCR; in TCRdb, only in-frame clones are kept and a portion is missing. The sample includes about 280,000 clones, 91% of them seen just once. V lost 8 bases to trimming and J lost 3 bases, with 13 bases between them. This CDR3 has 14 amino acids. Germline V gene sequence: CDR1 SGHTA, CDR2 FQGTGA. This chain links TRBV7-3 with TRBJ2-2, with D possibly being TRBD2 (6 bases). This clonotype originated in a man aged 35 to 55 who had been exposed to COVID-19. Sequenced: PBMCs or T cells enriched from blood (not recorded which). The CDR3 is CASRAGWDTGELFF. In nucleotides, the CDR3 is TGTGCCAGCCGAGCGGGTTGGGACACCGGGGAGCTGTTTTTT.